Below, 9 T cell receptor beta chains from the same sample are listed, as sequenced in a study of T cells after yellow fever vaccination. TCRdb used MiXCR to reprocess the 5' RACE reads, holding one entry per CDR3 protein. In the table there are roughly 190,000 distinct CDR3 sequences, approximately 10% of which are singletons. The material was CD8+ T cells sorted from PBMCs, obtained 15 days after the yellow fever booster vaccination. These receptors were taken from a man between 18 and 35 years old who received the YFV17D yellow fever vaccine.

This clonotype was detected a few times. The J gene is TRBJ2-5, the V gene TRBV12-3 or TRBV12-4, with a possible D match to TRBD2 (5 bases). The CDR3 consists of 14 residues. The V end was cut by 3 bases, the J end by 5 bases, with 13 bases between. This chain's CDR3 is CASSLGDGRETQYF. The DNA of the CDR3 is TGTGCCAGCAGTTTGGGAGACGGGCGGGAGACCCAGTACTTC.

This chain connects TRBV5-1 to TRBJ1-2; 9 bases line up with TRBD1. Germline-derived CDR1 and CDR2 are SGHRS and YFSETQ. The CDR3 loop spans 15 amino acids. J gave up 2 bases and V 4 bases, and 6 bases lay outside the gene matches. CDR3 region: CASSVAGTGNYGYTF. CDR3 sequence (DNA): TGCGCCAGCAGCGTGGCCGGGACAGGGAACTATGGCTACACCTTC.

This clonotype has a handful of counts. This chain joins TRBV7-2 and TRBJ2-1; D unresolved. The germline V gene has CDR1 SGHTA and CDR2 FQGNSA. Trimming stripped 1 base from V and 9 bases from J, with 13 bases between. This CDR3 is built from 14 residues. The CDR3 region is CASSLVLEHAEQFF. The CDR3 nucleotides read TGTGCCAGCAGCTTAGTTTTGGAACACGCTGAGCAGTTCTTC.

This clonotype appeared a few times. The gene calls are TRBV6-2 or TRBV6-3 and TRBJ2-6; D call uncertain. The V and J ends lost 7 bases and 3 bases respectively, with 16 bases between them. The germline V gene has CDR1 MNHEY and CDR2 SVGEGT. The CDR3 is 16 amino acids. The CDR3 loop is CASIPDGRFGANVLTF. In nucleotides, the CDR3 is TGTGCCAGCATCCCCGACGGCCGTTTTGGGGCCAACGTCCTGACTTTC.

CDR3: CASSDTGDWAEAFF. CDR3 bases: TGTGCCAGCAGCGACACAGGGGATTGGGCTGAAGCTTTCTTT. The gene calls are TRBV7-8 and TRBJ1-1; 7 bases are shared with TRBD1. Germline V gene data show CDR1 as SGHVS and CDR2 as FQNEAQ. With 5 bases clipped from V and 6 bases from J, the junction kept 9 bases outside the gene matches. CDR3 length: 14 residues.

This clonotype was seen at least ten times. This chain uses TRBV7-9 with TRBJ2-7; D is perhaps TRBD2 (6 bases). CDR3 length equals 13 residues. Deletions cut 3 bases from V and 2 bases from J, with 8 bases between. CDR1 is SEHNR and CDR2 is FQNEAQ in the germline V gene (reference sequence). In DNA, the CDR3 is TGTGCCAGCAGCTTGGAGGGGCCCTACGAGCAGTACTTC. Protein sequence: CASSLEGPYEQYF.

This clonotype was observed many times. Here the CDR3 reads CASSQDGLGRVSTRDTQYF. The CDR3 DNA reads as TGTGCCAGCAGCCAAGATGGGTTAGGAAGGGTCAGCACAAGAGATACGCAGTATTTT. The chain employs TRBV3-1 and TRBJ2-3; D is unclear. Trimming removed 0 bases at V and 5 bases at J, with 24 bases between. Germline CDR1 is LGHDT and CDR2 is YNNKEL (reference sequence). The CDR3 contains 19 residues.

This clonotype was detected only a few times. The rearrangement uses TRBV27 and TRBJ2-3; TRBD2 aligns across 8 bases. The CDR3 is made up of 17 amino acids. Losses at the gene ends were 1 base for V and 3 bases for J; bases not matched to a gene: 9. Germline V gene lookup returns CDR1 MNHEY and CDR2 SMNVEV (reference sequence). The CDR3 DNA reads TGTGCCAGCAGTTTATTGGGTCGGGAGGGTGAGACAGATACGCAGTATTTT. Encoded protein: CASSLLGREGETDTQYF.

The V gene is TRBV6-5, the J gene TRBJ1-3; maybe TRBD1 (6 bases). CDR1 is MNHEY, CDR2 SVGAGI, per germline. Trimming took off 0 bases at V and 2 bases at J, with 8 bases between the two ends. The length of the CDR3 is 15 residues. CDR3 in amino acids: CASSYSRTAGNTIYF. CDR3 coding DNA: TGTGCCAGCAGTTACTCGAGGACAGCTGGAAACACCATATATTTT.